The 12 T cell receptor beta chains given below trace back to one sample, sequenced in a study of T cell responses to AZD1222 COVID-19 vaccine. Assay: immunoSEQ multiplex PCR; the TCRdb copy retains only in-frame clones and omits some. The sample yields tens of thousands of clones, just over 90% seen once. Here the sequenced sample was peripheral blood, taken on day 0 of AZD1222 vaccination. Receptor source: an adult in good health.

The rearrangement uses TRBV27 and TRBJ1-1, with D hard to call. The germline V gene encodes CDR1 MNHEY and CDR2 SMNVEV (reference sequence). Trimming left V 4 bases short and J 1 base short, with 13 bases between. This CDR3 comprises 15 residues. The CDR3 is CASSWSAQGNTEAFF. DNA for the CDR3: TGTGCCAGCAGTTGGTCAGCCCAAGGGAACACTGAAGCTTTCTTT.

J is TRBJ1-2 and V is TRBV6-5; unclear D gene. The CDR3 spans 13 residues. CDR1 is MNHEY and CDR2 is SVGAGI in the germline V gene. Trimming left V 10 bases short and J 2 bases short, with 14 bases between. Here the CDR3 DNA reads TGTGCCACACACTTCCGAGGGAACTATGGCTACACCTTC. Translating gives CATHFRGNYGYTF.

CDR3 sequence: CASSLGGGGNYGYTF. The CDR3 DNA reads as TGTGCCAGCAGTCTGGGGGGAGGGGGTAACTATGGCTACACCTTC. V gene TRBV6-5 combines with J gene TRBJ1-2; D possibly corresponds to TRBD1 (6 bases). The CDR3 totals 15 residues. The V end lost 5 bases, the J end lost 1 base, and 14 bases lay between the germline ends. Per germline, CDR1 MNHEY and CDR2 SVGAGI.

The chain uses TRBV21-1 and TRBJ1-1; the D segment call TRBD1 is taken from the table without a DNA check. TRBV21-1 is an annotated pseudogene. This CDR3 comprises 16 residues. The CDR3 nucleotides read TGTGCCAGCAGCAAAGCCTGTGGACAGGGGAAAACTGAAGCTTTCTTT. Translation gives CASSKACGQGKTEAFF.

The CDR3 nucleotides are TGCAGCGTTGGCAAGGTTTTGATGAACACTGAAGCTTTCTTT. Encoded protein: CSVGKVLMNTEAFF. This chain uses TRBV29-1 with TRBJ1-1; D unresolved. V lost 4 bases to trimming and J lost 0 bases, with 12 bases between them. Per germline, CDR1 SQVTM and CDR2 ANQGSEA. The CDR3 is made up of 14 amino acids.

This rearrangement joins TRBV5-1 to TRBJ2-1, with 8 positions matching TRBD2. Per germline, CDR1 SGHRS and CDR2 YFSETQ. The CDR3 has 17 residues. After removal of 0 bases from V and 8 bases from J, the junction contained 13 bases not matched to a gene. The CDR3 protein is CASSLGLAGSVGYEQFF. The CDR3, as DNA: TGCGCCAGCAGCTTGGGGTTAGCGGGAAGTGTGGGCTATGAGCAGTTCTTC.

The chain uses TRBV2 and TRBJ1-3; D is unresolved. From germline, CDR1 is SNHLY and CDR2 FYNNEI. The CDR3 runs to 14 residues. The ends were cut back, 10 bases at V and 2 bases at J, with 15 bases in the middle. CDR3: CATKGRETGNTIYF. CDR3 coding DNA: TGTGCCACTAAGGGAAGGGAAACTGGAAACACCATATATTTT.

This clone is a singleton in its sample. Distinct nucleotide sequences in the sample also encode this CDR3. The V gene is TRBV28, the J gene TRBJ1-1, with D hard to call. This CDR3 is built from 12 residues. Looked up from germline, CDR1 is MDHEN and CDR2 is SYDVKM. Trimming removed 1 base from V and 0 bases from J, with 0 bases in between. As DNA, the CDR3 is TGTGCCAGCAGTTTATTGAACACTGAAGCTTTCTTT. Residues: CASSLLNTEAFF.

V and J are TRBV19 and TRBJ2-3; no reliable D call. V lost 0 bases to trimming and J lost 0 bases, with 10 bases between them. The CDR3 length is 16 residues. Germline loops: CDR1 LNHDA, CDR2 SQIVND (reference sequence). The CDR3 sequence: CASSIDLVRSTDTQYF. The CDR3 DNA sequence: TGTGCCAGTAGTATAGATCTCGTGCGGAGCACAGATACGCAGTATTTT.

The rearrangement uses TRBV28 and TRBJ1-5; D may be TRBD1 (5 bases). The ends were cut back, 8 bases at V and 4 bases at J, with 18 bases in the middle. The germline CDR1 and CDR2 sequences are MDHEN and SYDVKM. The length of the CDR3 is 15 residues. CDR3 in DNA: TGTGCCAGCCGCGGGGGGTCGCTTGGGAATCAGCCCCAGCATTTT. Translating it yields CASRGGSLGNQPQHF.

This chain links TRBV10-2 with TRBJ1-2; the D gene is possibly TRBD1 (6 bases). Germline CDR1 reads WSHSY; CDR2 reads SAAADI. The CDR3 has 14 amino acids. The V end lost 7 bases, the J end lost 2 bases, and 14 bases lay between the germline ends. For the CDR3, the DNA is TGCGCCAGCACCGAGAGGGGGGGGAACTATGGCTACACCTTC. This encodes CASTERGGNYGYTF.

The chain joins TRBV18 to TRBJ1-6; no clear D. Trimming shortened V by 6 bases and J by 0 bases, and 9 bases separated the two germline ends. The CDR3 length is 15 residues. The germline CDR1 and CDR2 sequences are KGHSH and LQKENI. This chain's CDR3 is CASSSGRSYNSPLHF. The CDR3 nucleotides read TGTGCCAGCTCGTCCGGGCGCTCCTATAATTCACCCCTCCACTTT.